This paragraph reports one T cell receptor beta chain. V was clipped by 0 bases and J by 3 bases, with 14 bases between them. Germline V lookup: CDR1 SGHDN, CDR2 FVKESK. The CDR3 contains 16 residues. Original analysis: For nucleated cells, counts were estimated from reference gene primer amplification. Method: immunoSEQ multiplex PCR; TCRdb's copy keeps in-frame clones and lacks some. V and J calls and clone size follow that table, whereas D and trimming were derived from the DNA. The repertoire includes approximately 160,000 clones, 70% to 90% of them detected once, and 4.5% to 7.5% sits in the top ten. This sample stems from a study of blood T cell repertoires in COVID-19. Study-level information: PBMCs, B-cell-depleted T cells, or T cells were the source of the cDNA or gDNA that made up the material.

Cohorts were assigned according to the clinical history that participants reported. The sequenced material came from PBMCs or T cells enriched from blood (not recorded which). The genes are TRBV14 and TRBJ1-2; D call uncertain. This TCR came from a man aged 35-49 years who had recovered from COVID-19. CDR3 nucleotides: TGTGCCAGCAGCCAAGATCCTACGGGAAGGGACTATGGCTACACCTTC. Translating it yields CASSQDPTGRDYGYTF.